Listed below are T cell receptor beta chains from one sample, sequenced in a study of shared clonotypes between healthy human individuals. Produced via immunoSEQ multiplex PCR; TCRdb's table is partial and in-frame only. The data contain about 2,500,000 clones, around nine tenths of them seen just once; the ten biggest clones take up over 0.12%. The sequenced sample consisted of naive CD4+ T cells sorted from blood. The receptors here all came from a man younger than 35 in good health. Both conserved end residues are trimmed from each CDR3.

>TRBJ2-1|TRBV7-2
ASSLSGLIYNEQF
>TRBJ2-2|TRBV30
AWSVLSGAGSAGELF
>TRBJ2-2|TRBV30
AWSVNGNTGELF
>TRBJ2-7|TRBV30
AWSLHPKVYEQY
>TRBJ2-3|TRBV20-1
SAPTGDTQY
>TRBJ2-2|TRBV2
ASSALVTGELF
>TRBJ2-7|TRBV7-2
ASSSPSGRVWEQY
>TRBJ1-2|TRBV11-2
ASSPGGSNYGYT
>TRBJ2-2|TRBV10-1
ASSDFRDRNTGELF
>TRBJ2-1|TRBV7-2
ASSPGVASVGEQF
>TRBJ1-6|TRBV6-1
ASSEDVKQYNSPLH
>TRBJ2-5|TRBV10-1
ASSDGAAAQETQY
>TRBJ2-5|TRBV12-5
ASGLVLARGQETQY
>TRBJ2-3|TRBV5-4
ASSLAGQGGADTQY
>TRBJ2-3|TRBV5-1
ASSWDRPNTDTQY
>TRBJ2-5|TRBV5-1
ASSVAGTQETQY
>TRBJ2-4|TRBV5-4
ASSLAGGIAKNIQY
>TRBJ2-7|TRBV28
AISPGTASYEQY
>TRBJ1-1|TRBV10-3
AISESLKGSEAF
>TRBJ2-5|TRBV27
ASSIRTSGGIQETQY
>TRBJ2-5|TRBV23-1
ASSQSQPDRQETQY
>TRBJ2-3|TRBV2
ASKADSTDTQY
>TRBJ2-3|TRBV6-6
ASRPGQGETDTQY
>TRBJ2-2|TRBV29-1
SARTGATGELF
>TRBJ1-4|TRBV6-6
ASSYSAGAGLF
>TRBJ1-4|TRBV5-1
ASSVVGQGNEKLF
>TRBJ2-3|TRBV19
ASSGLAGGSSTDTQY
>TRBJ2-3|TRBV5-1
ASSPEFRSNTDTQY
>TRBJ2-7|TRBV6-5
ASRTGQGVLQY
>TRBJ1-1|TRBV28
ASSLRGKAEAF
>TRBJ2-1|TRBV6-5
ASSFFGTEQF
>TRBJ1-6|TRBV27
ASSPMDRNSPLH
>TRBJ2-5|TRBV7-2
ASSSKGTSGRETQY
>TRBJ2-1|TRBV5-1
ASSLAGMREGNEQF
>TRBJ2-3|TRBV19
ASSISFVLRESSTDTQY
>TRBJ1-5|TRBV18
ASSPPGQVSGPQH
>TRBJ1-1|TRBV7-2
ASSEQGPAKAF
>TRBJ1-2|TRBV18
ASSPGTGILGYT
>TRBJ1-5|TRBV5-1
ASSLDGKSNQPQH
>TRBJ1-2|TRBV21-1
EAGDRENGYT
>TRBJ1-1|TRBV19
ASSKDRVPTEAF
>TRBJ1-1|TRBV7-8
ASSAQARGTEAF
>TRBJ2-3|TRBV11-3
ASSLGPGSDTQY